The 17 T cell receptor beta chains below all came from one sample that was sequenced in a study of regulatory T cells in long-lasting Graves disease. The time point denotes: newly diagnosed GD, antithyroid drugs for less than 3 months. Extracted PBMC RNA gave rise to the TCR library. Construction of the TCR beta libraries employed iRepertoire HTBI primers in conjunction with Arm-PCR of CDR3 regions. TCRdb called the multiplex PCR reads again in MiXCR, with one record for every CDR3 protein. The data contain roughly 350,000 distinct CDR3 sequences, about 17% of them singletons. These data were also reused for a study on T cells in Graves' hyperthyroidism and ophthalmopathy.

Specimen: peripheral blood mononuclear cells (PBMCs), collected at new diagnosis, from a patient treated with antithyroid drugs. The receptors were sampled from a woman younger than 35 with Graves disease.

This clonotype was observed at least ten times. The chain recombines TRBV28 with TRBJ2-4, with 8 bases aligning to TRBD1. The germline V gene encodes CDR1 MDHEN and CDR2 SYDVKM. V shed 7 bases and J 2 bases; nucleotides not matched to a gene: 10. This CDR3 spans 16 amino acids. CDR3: CASKPTGGISKNIQYF. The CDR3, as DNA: TGTGCCAGCAAACCCACAGGGGGTATCTCCAAAAACATTCAGTACTTC.

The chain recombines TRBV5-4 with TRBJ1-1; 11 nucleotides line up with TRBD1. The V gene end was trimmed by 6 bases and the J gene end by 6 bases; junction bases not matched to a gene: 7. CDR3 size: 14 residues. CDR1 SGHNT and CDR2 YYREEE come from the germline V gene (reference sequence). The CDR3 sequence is CASTQDRGRSEAFF. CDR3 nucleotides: TGTGCCAGCACTCAGGACAGGGGGCGTTCTGAAGCTTTCTTT.

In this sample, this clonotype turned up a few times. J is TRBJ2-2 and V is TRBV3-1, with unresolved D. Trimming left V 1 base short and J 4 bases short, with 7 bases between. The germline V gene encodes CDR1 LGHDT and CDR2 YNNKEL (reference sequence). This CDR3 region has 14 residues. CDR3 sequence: CASSQGTITGELFF. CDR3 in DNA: TGTGCCAGCAGCCAAGGGACCATCACCGGGGAGCTGTTTTTT.

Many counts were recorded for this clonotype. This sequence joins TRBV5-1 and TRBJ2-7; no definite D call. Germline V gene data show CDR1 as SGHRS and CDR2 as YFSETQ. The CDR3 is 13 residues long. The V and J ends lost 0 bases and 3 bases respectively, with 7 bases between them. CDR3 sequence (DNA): TGCGCCAGCAGCTTGGTGGTTGACTACGAGCAGTACTTC. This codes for CASSLVVDYEQYF.

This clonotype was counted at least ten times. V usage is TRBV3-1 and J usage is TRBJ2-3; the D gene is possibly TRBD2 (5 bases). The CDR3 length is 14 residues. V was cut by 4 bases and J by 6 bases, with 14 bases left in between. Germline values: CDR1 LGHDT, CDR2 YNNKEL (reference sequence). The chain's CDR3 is CASSRGPQRDTQYF. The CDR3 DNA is TGTGCCAGCAGCCGTGGTCCACAGCGGGATACGCAGTATTTT.

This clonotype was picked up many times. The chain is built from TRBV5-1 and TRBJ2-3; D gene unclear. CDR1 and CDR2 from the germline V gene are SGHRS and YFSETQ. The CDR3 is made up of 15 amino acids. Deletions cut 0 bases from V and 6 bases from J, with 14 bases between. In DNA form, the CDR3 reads TGCGCCAGCAGCTTGGCGCGCGGAAGCCTCGATACGCAGTATTTT. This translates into CASSLARGSLDTQYF. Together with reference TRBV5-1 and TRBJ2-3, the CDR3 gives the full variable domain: KAGVTQTPRYLIKTRGQQVTLSCSPISGHRSVSWYQQTPGQGLQFLFEYFSETQRNKGNFPGRFSGRQFSNSRSEMNVSTLELGDSALYLCASSLARGSLDTQYFGPGTRLTVL.

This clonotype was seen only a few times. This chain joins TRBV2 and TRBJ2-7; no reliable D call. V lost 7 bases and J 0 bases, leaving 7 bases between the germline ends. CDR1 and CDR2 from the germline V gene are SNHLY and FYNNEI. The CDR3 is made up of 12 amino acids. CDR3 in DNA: TGTGCCAGCACTACGGACTCCTACGAGCAGTACTTC. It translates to CASTTDSYEQYF.

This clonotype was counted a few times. The chain's CDR3 is CASSGGIGEKLFF. DNA for the CDR3: TGTGCCAGCAGCGGAGGTATTGGGGAAAAACTGTTTTTT. V and J are TRBV13 and TRBJ1-4; no definite D call. The CDR3 is 13 amino acids. Trimming pared 5 bases from V and 8 bases from J, leaving 12 bases between. Germline V CDR1 and CDR2: PRHDT, FYEKMQ (reference sequence).

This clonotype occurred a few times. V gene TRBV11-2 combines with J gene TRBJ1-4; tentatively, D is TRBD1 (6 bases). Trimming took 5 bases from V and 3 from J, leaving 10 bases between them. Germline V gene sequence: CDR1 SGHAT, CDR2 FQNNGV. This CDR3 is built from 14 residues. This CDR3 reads CASSPQGANEKLFF. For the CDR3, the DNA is TGTGCCAGCAGCCCACAGGGTGCTAATGAAAAACTGTTTTTT.

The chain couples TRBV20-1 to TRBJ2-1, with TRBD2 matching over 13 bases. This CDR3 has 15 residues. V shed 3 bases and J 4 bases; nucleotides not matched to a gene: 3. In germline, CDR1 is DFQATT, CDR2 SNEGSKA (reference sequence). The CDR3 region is CSARGLAGIYNEQFF. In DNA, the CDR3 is TGCAGTGCTAGGGGACTAGCGGGAATTTACAATGAGCAGTTCTTC.

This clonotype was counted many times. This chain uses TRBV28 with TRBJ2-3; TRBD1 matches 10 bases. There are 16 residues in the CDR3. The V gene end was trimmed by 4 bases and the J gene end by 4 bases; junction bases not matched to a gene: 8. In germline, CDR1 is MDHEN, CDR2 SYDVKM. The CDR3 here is CASSSQGGQGPDTQYF. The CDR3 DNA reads TGTGCCAGCAGTTCCCAGGGGGGACAGGGGCCAGATACGCAGTATTTT.

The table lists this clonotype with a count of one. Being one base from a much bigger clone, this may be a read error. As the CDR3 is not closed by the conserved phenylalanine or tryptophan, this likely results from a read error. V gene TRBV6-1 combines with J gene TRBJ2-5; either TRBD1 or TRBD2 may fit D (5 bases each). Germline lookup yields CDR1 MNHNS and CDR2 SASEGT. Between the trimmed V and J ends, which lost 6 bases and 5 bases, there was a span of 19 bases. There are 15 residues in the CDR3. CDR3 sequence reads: CASRSGARKRETQYL. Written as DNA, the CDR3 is TGTGCCAGCAGATCCGGGGCACGCAAGCGGGAGACCCAGTACCTC.

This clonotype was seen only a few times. The CDR3: CASSPAGQGAGIQYF. For the CDR3, the DNA is TGTGCCAGCTCACCTGCGGGACAGGGGGCGGGGATTCAGTACTTC. The J gene is TRBJ2-4, the V gene TRBV18; 12 nucleotides align to TRBD1. This CDR3 has 15 amino acids. Germline V gene data show CDR1 as KGHSH and CDR2 as LQKENI. V lost 3 bases to trimming and J lost 10 bases; unmatched junction nucleotides: 7.

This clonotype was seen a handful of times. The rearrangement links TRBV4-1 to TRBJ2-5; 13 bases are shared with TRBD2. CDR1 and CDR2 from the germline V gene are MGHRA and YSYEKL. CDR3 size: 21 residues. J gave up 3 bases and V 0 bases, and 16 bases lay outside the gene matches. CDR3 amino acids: CASSQDFGSGRTSGSKETQYF. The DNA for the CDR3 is TGCGCCAGCAGCCAAGACTTCGGGTCAGGGAGGACTAGCGGGAGTAAAGAGACCCAGTACTTC.

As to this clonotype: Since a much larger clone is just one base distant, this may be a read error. The CDR3 sequence is CASGFNLDADTQYF. DNA for the CDR3: TGCGCCAGCGGCTTTAACCTGGACGCAGATACGCAGTATTTT. V usage is TRBV5-1 and J usage is TRBJ2-3, with D unclear. Germline-derived CDR1 and CDR2 are SGHRS and YFSETQ. The CDR3 loop spans 14 amino acids.

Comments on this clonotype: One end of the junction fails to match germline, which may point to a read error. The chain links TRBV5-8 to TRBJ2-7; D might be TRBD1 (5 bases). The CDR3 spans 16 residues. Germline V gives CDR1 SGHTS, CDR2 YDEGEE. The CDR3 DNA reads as TGCGCCAGCAGCACCTCAGGGAACCCGAGCTCCTACGAGCAGTACTTC. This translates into CASSTSGNPSSYEQYF.

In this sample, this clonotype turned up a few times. In nucleotides, the CDR3 is TGTGCCAGTAGTATAGGCGGGCAGGGACCTGAAGCTTTCTTT. Translating gives CASSIGGQGPEAFF. The chain employs TRBV19 and TRBJ1-1, with D perhaps matching TRBD1 (5 bases). Germline loops: CDR1 LNHDA, CDR2 SQIVND (reference sequence). With 1 base removed from V and 6 bases from J, the gap between germline ends came to 12 bases. The CDR3 contains 14 residues.